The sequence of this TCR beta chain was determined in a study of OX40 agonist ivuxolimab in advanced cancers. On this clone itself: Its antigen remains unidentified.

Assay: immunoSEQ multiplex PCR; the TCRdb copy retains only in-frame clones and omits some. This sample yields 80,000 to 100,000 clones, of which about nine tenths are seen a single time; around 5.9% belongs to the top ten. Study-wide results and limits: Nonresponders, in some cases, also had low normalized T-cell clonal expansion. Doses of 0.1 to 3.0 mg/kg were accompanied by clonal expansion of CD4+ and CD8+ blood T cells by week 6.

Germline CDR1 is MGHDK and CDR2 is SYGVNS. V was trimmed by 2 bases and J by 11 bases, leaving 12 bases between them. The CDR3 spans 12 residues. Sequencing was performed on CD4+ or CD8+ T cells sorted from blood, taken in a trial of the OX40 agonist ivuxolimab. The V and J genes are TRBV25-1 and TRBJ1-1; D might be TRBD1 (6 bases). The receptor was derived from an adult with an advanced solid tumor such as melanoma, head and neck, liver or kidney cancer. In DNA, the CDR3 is TGTGCCAGCAGTGAACGGGGGCAGATCGCTTTCTTT. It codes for CASSERGQIAFF.